This TCR beta chain is drawn from a study of blood T cell repertoires in COVID-19. Overall study: Sites across the United States, Italy and Spain contributed samples from acute and convalescent COVID-19. In each case, the material was cDNA or gDNA derived from T cells, B-cell-depleted T cells, or PBMCs.

Authors' methods: How many nucleated cells were present was estimated from reference gene primer amplification. Clones were sequenced by immunoSEQ multiplex PCR, and TCRdb holds only the in-frame ones, with some missing. From that table come the V and J calls and clone size; the DNA was used to work out D and trimming. The sample lists approximately 200,000 clones, about 88% seen once, with about 1.1% in the top ten. Germline V gene sequence: CDR1 SSHAT, CDR2 FNYEAQ (reference sequence). This CDR3 has 14 residues. Turning to this clone: The junction differs from germline at one of its ends, possibly a read error.

The rearrangement links TRBV7-7 to TRBJ2-5; 8 bases align to TRBD1. The receptor was derived from a man aged 25-40 years with acute or convalescent COVID-19. Sequenced sample: peripheral blood. The chain's CDR3 is CASSLTGGGETQYF. The DNA for the CDR3 is TGTGCTAGCAGCCTTACAGGGGGTGGAGAGACCCAGTACTTC. Variable domain in full (rest from reference TRBV7-7 and TRBJ2-5): GAGVSQSPRYKVTKRGQDVTLRCDPISSHATLYWYQQALGQGPEFLTYFNYEAQPDKSGLPSDRFSAERPEGSISTLTIQRTEQRDSAMYRCASSLTGGGETQYFGPGTRLLVL.